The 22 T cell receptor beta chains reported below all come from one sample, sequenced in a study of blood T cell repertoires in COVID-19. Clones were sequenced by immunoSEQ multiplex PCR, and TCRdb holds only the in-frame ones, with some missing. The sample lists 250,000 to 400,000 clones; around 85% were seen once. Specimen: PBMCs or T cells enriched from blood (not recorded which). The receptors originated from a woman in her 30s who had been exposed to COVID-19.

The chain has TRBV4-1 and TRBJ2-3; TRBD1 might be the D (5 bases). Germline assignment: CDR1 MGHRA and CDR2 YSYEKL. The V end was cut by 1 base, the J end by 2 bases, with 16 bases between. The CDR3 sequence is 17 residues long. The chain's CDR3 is CASSQGPKQGLTDTQYF. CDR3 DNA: TGCGCCAGCAGCCAAGGTCCGAAGCAGGGCCTCACAGATACGCAGTATTTT.

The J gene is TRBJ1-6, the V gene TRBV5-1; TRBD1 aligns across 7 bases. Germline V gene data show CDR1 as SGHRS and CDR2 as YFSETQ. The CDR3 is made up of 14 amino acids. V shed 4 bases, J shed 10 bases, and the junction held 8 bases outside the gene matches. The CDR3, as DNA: TGCGCCAGCAGCCCGACAGGGACTGTCTCACCCCTCCACTTT. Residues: CASSPTGTVSPLHF.

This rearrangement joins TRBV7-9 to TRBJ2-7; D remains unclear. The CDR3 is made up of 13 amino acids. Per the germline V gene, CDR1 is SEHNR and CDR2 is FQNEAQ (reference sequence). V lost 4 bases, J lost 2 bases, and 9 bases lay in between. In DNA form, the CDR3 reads TGTGCCAGCAGCTCCGGTCCTACCTACGAGCAGTACTTC. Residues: CASSSGPTYEQYF.

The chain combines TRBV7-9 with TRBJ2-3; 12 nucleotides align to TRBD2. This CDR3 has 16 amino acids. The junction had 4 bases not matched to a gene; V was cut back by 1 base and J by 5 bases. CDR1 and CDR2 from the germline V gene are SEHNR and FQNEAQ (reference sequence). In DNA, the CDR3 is TGTGCCAGCAGCTTAGGGACTAGCGGGGTTGGAGATACGCAGTATTTT. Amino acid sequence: CASSLGTSGVGDTQYF.

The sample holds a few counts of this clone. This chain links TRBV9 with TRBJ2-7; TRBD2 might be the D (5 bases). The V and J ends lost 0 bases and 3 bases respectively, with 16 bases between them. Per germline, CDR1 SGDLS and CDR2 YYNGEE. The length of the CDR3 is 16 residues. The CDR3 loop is CASSVGEGSRIYEQYF. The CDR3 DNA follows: TGTGCCAGCAGCGTAGGCGAAGGGAGTAGGATCTACGAGCAGTACTTC.

CDR3 protein: CASSDRADNQPQHF. CDR3 nucleotide sequence: TGTGCCAGCTCAGACAGGGCGGACAATCAGCCCCAGCATTTT. The V call is TRBV7-9, the J call TRBJ1-5; 7 nucleotides align to TRBD1. Per germline, CDR1 SEHNR and CDR2 FQNEAQ (reference sequence). The ends lost 8 bases at V and 3 bases at J; junction bases unmatched: 7. This CDR3 is 14 amino acids long.

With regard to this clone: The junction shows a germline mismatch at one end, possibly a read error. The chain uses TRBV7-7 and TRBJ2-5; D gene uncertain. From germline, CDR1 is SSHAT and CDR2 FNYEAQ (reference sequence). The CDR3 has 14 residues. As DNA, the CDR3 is TGTGCTAGCAGTTCCCCGACGGTTCGAGGAACCCAGTACTTC. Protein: CASSSPTVRGTQYF.

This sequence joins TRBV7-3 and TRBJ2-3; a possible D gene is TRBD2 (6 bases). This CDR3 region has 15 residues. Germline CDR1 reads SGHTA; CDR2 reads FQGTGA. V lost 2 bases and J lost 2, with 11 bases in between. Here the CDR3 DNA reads TGTGCCAGCAGCTTACGTCGGGACTTCACAGATACGCAGTATTTT. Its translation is CASSLRRDFTDTQYF.

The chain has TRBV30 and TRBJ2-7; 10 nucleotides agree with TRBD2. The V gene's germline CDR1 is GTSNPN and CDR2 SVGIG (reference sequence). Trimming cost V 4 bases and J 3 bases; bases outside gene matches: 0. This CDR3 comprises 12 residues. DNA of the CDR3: TGTGCCTGGACTAGCGGGGGCTACGAGCAGTACTTC. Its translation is CAWTSGGYEQYF.

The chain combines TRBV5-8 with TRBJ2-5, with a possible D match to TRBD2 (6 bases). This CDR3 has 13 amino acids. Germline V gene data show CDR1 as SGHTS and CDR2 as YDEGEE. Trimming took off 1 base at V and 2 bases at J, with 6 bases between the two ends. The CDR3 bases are TGTGCCAGCAGCTTGCGGGGGCAAGAGACCCAGTACTTC. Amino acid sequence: CASSLRGQETQYF.

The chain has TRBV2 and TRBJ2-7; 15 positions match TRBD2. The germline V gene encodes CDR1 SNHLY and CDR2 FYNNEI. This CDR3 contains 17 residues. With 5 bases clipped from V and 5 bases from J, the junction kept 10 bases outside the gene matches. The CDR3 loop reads CASSRTSGRALGDEQYF. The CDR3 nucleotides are TGTGCCAGCAGTAGGACTAGCGGGAGGGCCCTCGGAGACGAGCAGTACTTC.

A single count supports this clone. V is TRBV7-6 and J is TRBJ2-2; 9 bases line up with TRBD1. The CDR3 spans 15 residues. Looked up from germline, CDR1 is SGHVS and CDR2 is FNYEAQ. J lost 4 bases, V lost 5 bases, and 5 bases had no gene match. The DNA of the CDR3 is TGTGCCAGCAGCCCGCCGACAGGGGGCACCGGGGAGCTGTTTTTT. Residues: CASSPPTGGTGELFF. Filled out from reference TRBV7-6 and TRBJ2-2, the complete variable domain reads GAGVSQSPRYKVTKRGQDVALRCDPISGHVSLYWYRQALGQGPEFLTYFNYEAQQDKSGLPNDRFSAERPEGSISTLTIQRTEQRDSAMYRCASSPPTGGTGELFFGEGSRLTVL.

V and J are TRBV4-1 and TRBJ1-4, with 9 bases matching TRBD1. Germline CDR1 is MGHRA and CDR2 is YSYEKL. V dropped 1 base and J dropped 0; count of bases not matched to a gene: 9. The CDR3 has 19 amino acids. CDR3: CASSQATGTGFATNEKLFF. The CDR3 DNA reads TGCGCCAGCAGCCAAGCGACCGGGACAGGGTTTGCAACTAATGAAAAACTGTTTTTT.

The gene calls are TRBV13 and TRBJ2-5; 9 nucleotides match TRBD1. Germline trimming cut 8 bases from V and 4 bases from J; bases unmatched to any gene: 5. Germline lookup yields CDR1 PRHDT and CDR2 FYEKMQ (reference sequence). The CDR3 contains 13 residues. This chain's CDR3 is CASRYRGRETQYF. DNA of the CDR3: TGTGCCAGCCGATACAGGGGGCGAGAGACCCAGTACTTC. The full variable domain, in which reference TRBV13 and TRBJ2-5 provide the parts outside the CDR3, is AAGVIQSPRHLIKEKRETATLKCYPIPRHDTVYWYQQGPGQDPQFLISFYEKMQSDKGSIPDRFSAQQFSDYHSELNMSSLELGDSALYFCASRYRGRETQYFGPGTRLLVL.

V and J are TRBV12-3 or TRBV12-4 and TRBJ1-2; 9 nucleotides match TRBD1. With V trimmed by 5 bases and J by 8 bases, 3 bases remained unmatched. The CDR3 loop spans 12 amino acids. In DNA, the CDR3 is TGTGCCAGCAGTACAGGGGGCCAGGGCTACACCTTC. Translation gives CASSTGGQGYTF.

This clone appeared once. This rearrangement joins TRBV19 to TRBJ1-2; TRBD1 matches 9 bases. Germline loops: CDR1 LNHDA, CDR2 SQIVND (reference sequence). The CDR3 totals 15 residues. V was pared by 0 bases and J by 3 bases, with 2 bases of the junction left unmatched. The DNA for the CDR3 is TGTGCCAGTAGTATAGACACAGGGGGCTACTATGGCTACACCTTC. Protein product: CASSIDTGGYYGYTF.

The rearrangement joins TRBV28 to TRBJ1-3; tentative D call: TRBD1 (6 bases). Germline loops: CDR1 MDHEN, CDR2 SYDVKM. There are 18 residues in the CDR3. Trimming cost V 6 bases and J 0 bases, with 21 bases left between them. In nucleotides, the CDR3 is TGTGCCAGCAGCCCCCGCCACGGGACACACAACTCTGGAAACACCATATATTTT. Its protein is CASSPRHGTHNSGNTIYF.

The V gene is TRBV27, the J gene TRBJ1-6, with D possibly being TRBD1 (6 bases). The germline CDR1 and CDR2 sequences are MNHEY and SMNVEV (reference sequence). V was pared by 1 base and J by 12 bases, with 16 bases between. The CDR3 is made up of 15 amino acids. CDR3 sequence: CASSLFPGTGQPLHF. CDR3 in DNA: TGTGCCAGCAGTTTATTTCCAGGGACGGGACAACCCCTCCACTTT.

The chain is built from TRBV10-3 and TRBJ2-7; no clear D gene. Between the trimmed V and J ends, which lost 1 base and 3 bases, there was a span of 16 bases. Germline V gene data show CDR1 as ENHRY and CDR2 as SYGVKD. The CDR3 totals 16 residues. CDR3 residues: CAISEYSMGNYYEQYF. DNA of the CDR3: TGTGCCATCAGTGAGTATTCTATGGGTAACTACTACGAGCAGTACTTC.

In DNA, the CDR3 is TGTGCCAGTAGTATAGGGGCAGGGAGCAATCAGCCCCAGCATTTT. It translates to CASSIGAGSNQPQHF. The rearrangement uses TRBV19 and TRBJ1-5; weak D call: TRBD1 (5 bases). Trimming removed 1 base from V and 1 base from J, with 8 bases in between. The CDR3 is made up of 15 amino acids. Germline V CDR1 and CDR2: LNHDA, SQIVND (reference sequence).

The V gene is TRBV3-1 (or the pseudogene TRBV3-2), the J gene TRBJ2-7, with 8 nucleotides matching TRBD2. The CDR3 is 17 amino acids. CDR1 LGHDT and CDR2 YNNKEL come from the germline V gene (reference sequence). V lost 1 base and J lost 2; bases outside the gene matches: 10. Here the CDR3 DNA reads TGTGCCAGCAGCCAAGGAATTCCGGGGGGGATAACCTACGAGCAGTACTTC. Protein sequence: CASSQGIPGGITYEQYF.

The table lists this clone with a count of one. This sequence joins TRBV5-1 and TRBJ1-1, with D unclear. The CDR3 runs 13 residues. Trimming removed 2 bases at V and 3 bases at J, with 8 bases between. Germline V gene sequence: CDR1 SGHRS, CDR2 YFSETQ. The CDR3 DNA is TGCGCCAGCAGCTTCCGAAGCGACACTGAAGCTTTCTTT. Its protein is CASSFRSDTEAFF. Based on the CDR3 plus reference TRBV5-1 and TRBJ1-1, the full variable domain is KAGVTQTPRYLIKTRGQQVTLSCSPISGHRSVSWYQQTPGQGLQFLFEYFSETQRNKGNFPGRFSGRQFSNSRSEMNVSTLELGDSALYLCASSFRSDTEAFFGQGTRLTVV.